This T cell receptor beta chain appears in the sequencing data of a study of cytomegalovirus exposure and HLA in healthy donors. Points on this clone: Its specificity is unknown.

V lost 6 bases to trimming and J lost 0 bases, with 21 bases between them. CDR1 and CDR2 from the germline V gene are LNHDA and SQIVND (reference sequence). The CDR3 sequence is 18 residues long. Vbeta (60) and Jbeta (13) primers were used in the PCR. TCRdb keeps only in-frame clones here, not all; method: immunoSEQ multiplex PCR. The sample contains a few hundred thousand clones, 75% to 85% of which appear only once. Study-level results: Further analysis was carried out later, and it showed several of the most significant clusters appearing linked to common viral pathogens. The study carried out a later analysis of TCR beta sequences. It associated some 17,000 of them with specific HLA alleles at a false discovery rate of 0.05.

Sequencing was carried out using PBMCs. The V call is TRBV19, the J call TRBJ2-1; a possible D gene is TRBD2 (7 bases). The TCR comes from a girl aged 2 to 10 in good health and CMV-seronegative. The CDR3 spells CASSFHWEGVSSYNEQFF. CDR3 DNA: TGTGCCAGTAGCTTCCATTGGGAGGGGGTAAGCTCCTACAATGAGCAGTTCTTC.